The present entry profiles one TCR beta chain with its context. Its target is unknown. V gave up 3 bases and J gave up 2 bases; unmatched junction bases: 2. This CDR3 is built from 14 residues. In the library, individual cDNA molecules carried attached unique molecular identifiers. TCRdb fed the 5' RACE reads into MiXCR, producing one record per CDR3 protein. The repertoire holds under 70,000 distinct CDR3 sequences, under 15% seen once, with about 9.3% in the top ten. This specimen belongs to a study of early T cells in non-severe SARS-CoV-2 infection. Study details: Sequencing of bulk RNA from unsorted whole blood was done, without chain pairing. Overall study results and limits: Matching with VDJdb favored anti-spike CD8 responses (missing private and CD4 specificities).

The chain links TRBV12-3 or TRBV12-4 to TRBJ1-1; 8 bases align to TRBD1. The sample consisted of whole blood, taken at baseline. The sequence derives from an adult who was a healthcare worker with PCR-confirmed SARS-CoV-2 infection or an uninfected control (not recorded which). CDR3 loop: CASSLGQVNTEAFF. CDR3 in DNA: TGTGCCAGCAGTTTGGGACAGGTAAACACTGAAGCTTTCTTT.